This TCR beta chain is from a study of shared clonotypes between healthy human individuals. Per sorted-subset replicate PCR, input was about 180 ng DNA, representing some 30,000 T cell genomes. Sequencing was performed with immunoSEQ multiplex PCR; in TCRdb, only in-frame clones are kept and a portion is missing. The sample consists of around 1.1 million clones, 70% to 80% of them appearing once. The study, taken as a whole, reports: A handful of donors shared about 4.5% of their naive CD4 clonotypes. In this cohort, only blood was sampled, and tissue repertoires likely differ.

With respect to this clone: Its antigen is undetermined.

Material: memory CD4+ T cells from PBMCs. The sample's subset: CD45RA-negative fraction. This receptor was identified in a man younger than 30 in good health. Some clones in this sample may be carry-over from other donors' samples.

This CDR3 reads CASSHSGRASTGELFF. In nucleotides, the CDR3 is TGTGCCAGTAGTCATAGCGGGAGGGCGAGCACCGGGGAGCTGTTTTTT. V gene TRBV19 combines with J gene TRBJ2-2, with TRBD2 matching 11 bases. V shed 5 bases and J 4 bases; nucleotides not matched to a gene: 6. The CDR3 is 16 residues long. Germline-derived CDR1 and CDR2 are LNHDA and SQIVND (reference sequence).